The sequence of this T cell receptor (beta chain) was determined in a study of T cell repertoires in cytomegalovirus infection. Across the study: CMV infection and matching HLA type were both indicated by public TCR beta signatures. Study results and limitations: CMV-specific TCR beta clonotypes restricted by HLA-C were the ones dominating the ex vivo response. There were carriers of CMV plus the relevant HLA, and cumulative public TCR beta family frequency identified them.

Using its own MiXCR run on the reads, TCRdb lists one record per CDR3 protein. This sample carries about a million distinct CDR3 sequences, around 29% of them seen once, and the ten largest clones take over 13%. This clonotype was recorded at least ten times. What it recognizes is unknown. Deletions cut 6 bases from V and 3 bases from J, with 9 bases between. Germline lookup yields CDR1 SEHNR and CDR2 FQNEAQ (reference sequence). This CDR3 spans 13 amino acids. This receptor was identified in a human donor in good health (CMV status not recorded). Some clones in this sample may be carry-over from other donors' samples. The chain joins TRBV7-9 to TRBJ1-5, with D perhaps TRBD1 (6 bases). Sequencing was performed on cultured CD8+ T cells from PBMCs, taken from culture after CMV antigen stimulation. The CDR3 here is CASRSGDNQPQHF. The CDR3 region has the DNA TGTGCCAGCAGGTCAGGGGACAATCAGCCCCAGCATTTT.